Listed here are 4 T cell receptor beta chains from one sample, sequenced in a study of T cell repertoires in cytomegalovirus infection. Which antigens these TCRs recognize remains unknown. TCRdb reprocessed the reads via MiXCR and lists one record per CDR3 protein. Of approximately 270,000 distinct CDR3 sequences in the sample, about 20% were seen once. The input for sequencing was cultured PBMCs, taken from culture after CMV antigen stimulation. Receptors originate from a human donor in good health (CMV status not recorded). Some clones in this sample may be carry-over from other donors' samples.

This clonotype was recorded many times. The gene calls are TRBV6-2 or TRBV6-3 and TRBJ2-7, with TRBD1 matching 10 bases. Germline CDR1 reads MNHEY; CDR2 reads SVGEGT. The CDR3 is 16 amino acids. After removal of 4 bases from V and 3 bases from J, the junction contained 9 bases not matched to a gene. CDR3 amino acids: CASSFDGTGARYEQYF. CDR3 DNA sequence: TGTGCCAGCAGTTTCGATGGGACAGGGGCGCGCTACGAGCAGTACTTC.

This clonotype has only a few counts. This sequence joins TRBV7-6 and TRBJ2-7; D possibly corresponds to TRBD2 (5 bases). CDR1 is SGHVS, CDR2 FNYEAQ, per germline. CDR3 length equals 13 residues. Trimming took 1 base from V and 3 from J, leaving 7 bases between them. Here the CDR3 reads CASSLEAGYEQYF. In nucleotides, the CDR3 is TGTGCCAGCAGCTTAGAGGCGGGCTACGAGCAGTACTTC.

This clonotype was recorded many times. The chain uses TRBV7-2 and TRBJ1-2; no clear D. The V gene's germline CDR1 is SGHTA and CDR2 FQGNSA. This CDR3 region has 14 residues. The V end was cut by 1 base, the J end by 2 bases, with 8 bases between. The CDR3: CASSLGNYNYGYTF. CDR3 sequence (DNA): TGTGCCAGCAGCTTAGGGAATTACAACTATGGCTACACCTTC.

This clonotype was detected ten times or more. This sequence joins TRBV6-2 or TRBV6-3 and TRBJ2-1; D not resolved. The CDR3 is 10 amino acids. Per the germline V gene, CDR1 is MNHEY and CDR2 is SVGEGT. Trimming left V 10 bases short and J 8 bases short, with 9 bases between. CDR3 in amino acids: CATTQYEQFF. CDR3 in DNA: TGTGCCACCACTCAGTATGAGCAGTTCTTC.